In its sample, the clone carrying this TCR beta chain was seen many times. Its target is not known. These data belong to a study of molecular identifiers for immune sequencing clone quantification. Whole-study context: Within a replicate experiment, RNA obtained from either about 21,000 or 97,000 naive CD8 cells was divided into five aliquots, and four of those aliquots were then sequenced.

Preparation methods for the bulk TCR libraries were those previously described, with listed TCR primers. TCRdb re-called the PCR reads through MiXCR, storing one row per CDR3 protein. The table has about 320,000 distinct CDR3 sequences, roughly 23% seen once. Naive CD8 T cells were picked out by sorting for CD8+CD4-CCR7+CD45RA+. Points from the study as a whole: Sizes of clones that are highly expanded could be underestimated (if identical TCR molecules share a barcode).

CDR1 and CDR2 from the germline V gene are SEHNR and FQNEAQ (reference sequence). The V end was cut by 6 bases, the J end by 7 bases, with 15 bases between. The CDR3 sequence is 14 residues long. V is TRBV7-9 and J is TRBJ2-2; D ambiguous. The receptor was derived from a human donor in good health. Some libraries in this study had Jurkat cell RNA spiked in. Input material: naive CD8+ T cells from blood, with Jurkat cell RNA spiked in. Regarding subset: FACS-sorted CD8+CD4-CCR7+CD45RA+ naive T cells. CDR3 amino acids: CASSPRTQLGELFF. The DNA of the CDR3 is TGTGCCAGCAGTCCCAGGACCCAACTCGGGGAGCTGTTTTTT.